This T cell receptor (beta chain) originates from a study of T cell changes during pregnancy in multiple sclerosis. The repertoire was sequenced with immunoSEQ multiplex PCR; TCRdb's copy has only in-frame clones and lacks some. The repertoire has 60,000 to 75,000 clones, around 90% of them found once; the top ten carry roughly 1.5%. Trimming left V 7 bases short and J 6 bases short, with 23 bases between. Germline V lookup: CDR1 SGHRS, CDR2 YFSETQ. This CDR3 is 15 amino acids long. This specimen consisted of peripheral blood, obtained after pregnancy. The clonotype was recovered from a female donor with multiple sclerosis, enrolled in a pregnancy study. The chain links TRBV5-1 to TRBJ2-7; no clear D gene. The CDR3 bases are TGCGCCAGCTCAGCCGGAACCGGAGCGCAAGGCGAGCAGTACTTC. Translating gives CASSAGTGAQGEQYF.